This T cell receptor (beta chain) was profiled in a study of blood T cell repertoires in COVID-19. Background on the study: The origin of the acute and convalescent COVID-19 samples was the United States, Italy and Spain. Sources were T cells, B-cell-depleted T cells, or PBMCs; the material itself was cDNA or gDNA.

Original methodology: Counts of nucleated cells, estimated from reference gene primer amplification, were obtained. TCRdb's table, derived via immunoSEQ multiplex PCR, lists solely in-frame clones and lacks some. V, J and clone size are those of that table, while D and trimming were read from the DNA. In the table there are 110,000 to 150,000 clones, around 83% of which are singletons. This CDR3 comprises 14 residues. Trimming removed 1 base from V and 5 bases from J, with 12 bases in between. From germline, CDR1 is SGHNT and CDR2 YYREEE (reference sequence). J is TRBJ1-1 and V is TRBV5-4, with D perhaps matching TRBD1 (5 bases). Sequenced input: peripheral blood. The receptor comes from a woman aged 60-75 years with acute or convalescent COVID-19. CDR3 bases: TGTGCCAGCAGCTTGCAAGGGGAGGGGACTGAAGCTTTCTTT. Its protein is CASSLQGEGTEAFF.